This T cell receptor (beta chain) was sequenced during a study of human T cells and chemical hapten exposure. Findings and caveats of the study: There was a positive correlation between PT1 expanded TCR counts and patch test score.

MiXCR, run by TCRdb on the RACE reads, gives a single entry per CDR3 protein. The data hold some 39,000 distinct CDR3 sequences, with 6% to 9.5% observed a single time. Time point here: pre-sensitization, week 0. Treatment indicated: therapeutic diphenylcyclopropenone sensitization with weekly scalp DPC. This clonotype showed up many times. No antigen is known for it. The sequenced sample was whole blood, obtained in connection with sensitization to the hapten diphenylcyclopropenone (DPC). This TCR came from a woman aged 50 to 60 with alopecia areata. Some clones in this sample may be carry-over from other donors' samples.

CDR3: CASGRGVPYEQYF. As DNA, the CDR3 is TGTGCCTCCGGCCGGGGCGTCCCTTACGAGCAGTACTTC. V usage is TRBV2 and J usage is TRBJ2-7, with D tentatively TRBD1 or TRBD2 (5 bases each). The CDR3 loop spans 13 amino acids. Trimming removed 11 bases from V and 4 bases from J, with 18 bases in between. Germline V CDR1 and CDR2: SNHLY, FYNNEI.